This TCR beta chain was identified during a study of T cell responses to AZD1222 COVID-19 vaccine. The V gene's germline CDR1 is SGHDT and CDR2 YYEEEE. Trimming removed 2 bases at V and 5 bases at J, with 17 bases between. The CDR3 has 15 amino acids. Points on this clone: Its antigen is unidentified.

Study-wide points: Samples come after the peak T cell response, not at day 14. Donors were largely white British and mainly female; clonal diversity was possibly underestimated.

TCRdb's copy holds only in-frame clones and misses some; the assay was immunoSEQ multiplex PCR. The profile covers 90,000 or so clones, with roughly 90% appearing a single time and about 19% taken by the ten largest. The TCR originated in an adult in good health. V usage is TRBV5-6 and J usage is TRBJ2-7; D possibly corresponds to TRBD1 (6 bases). The source material was peripheral blood, sampled on day 0 of AZD1222 vaccination. This CDR3 reads CASSFWQGLVDEQYF. CDR3 DNA sequence: TGTGCCAGCAGCTTTTGGCAGGGGTTGGTCGACGAGCAGTACTTC. Full variable domain (rest looked up from reference TRBV5-6 and TRBJ2-7): DAGVTQSPTHLIKTRGQQVTLRCSPKSGHDTVSWYQQALGQGPQFIFQYYEEEERQRGNFPDRFSGHQFPNYSSELNVNALLLGDSALYLCASSFWQGLVDEQYFGPGTRLTVT.